A selection of T cell receptor beta chains follows, all from one sample in a study of blood T cell repertoires in COVID-19. The assay was immunoSEQ multiplex PCR, and TCRdb's table has in-frame clones only and misses some. The table has approximately 70,000 clones, around two thirds seen once. Sequenced input: PBMCs or T cells enriched from blood (not recorded which). Source of these receptors: a woman in her sixties or seventies who had been exposed to COVID-19. Both conserved end residues are part of each CDR3. The listing skips clone size in some rows; elsewhere it reads once, few, many or a size class.

TRBV4-1	few	TRBJ2-1	CASTFSDGRPNEQFF
TRBV5-1	few	TRBJ2-2	CASSFRTGGNTGELFF
TRBV28	NA	TRBJ1-2	CASRTGNYGYTF
TRBV2	many	TRBJ2-7	CASRDSEPYEQYF
TRBV7-2	NA	TRBJ2-6	CASSLTGVGSGANVLTF
TRBV5-4	few	TRBJ1-2	CASSLFQGSVGYTF
TRBV10-2	NA	TRBJ2-7	CASSVEVFSYEQYF
TRBV5-1	NA	TRBJ2-7	CASSSTGVSSYEQYF
TRBV19	NA	TRBJ2-1	CASSIGGQTRYAYNEQFF
TRBV9	many	TRBJ1-3	CASSDAGHSSGNTIYF